The 5 T cell receptor beta chains given below trace back to one sample, sequenced in a study of blood T cell repertoires in COVID-19. The data were produced by immunoSEQ multiplex PCR, yet TCRdb's version contains in-frame clones alone and is incomplete. Among tens of thousands of clones listed, over 70% were seen once. The sample was peripheral blood. These TCRs come from a human donor in a cohort sampled during active COVID-19.

The chain employs TRBV5-6 and TRBJ2-7, with TRBD2 identical over 8 bases. Germline V CDR1 and CDR2: SGHDT, YYEEEE. V lost 0 bases, J lost 0 bases, and 5 bases stayed unmatched. The CDR3 is 16 residues long. This CDR3 is CASSLALAGNSYEQYF. The CDR3, as DNA: TGTGCCAGCAGCTTGGCATTAGCGGGAAACTCCTACGAGCAGTACTTC.

This clone was observed a handful of times. The chain carries TRBV3-1 (or the pseudogene TRBV3-2) and TRBJ1-2, with 7 bases matching TRBD1. The CDR3 covers 14 residues. Looked up from germline, CDR1 is LGHDT and CDR2 is YNNKEL (reference sequence). The V gene end was trimmed by 1 base and the J gene end by 8 bases; junction bases not matched to a gene: 7. CDR3 DNA: TGTGCCAGCAGCCAAGGGGACAGCGTACGGGGCTACACCTTC. Amino acid sequence: CASSQGDSVRGYTF.

The rearrangement links TRBV10-1 to TRBJ2-3; D is ambiguous. V shed 0 bases and J shed 5 bases, with 12 bases lying between them. Looked up from germline, CDR1 is WNHNN and CDR2 is SYGVQD (reference sequence). This CDR3 is built from 15 residues. In DNA form, the CDR3 reads TGCGCCAGCAGTGAGTCGTTGGTAGTACGAGATACGCAGTATTTT. Translating gives CASSESLVVRDTQYF.

V is TRBV10-2 and J is TRBJ1-5, with D uncertain. This CDR3 has 14 residues. The germline V and J ends were trimmed by 4 bases and 2 bases, with 9 bases remaining between them. Looked up from germline, CDR1 is WSHSY and CDR2 is SAAADI. CDR3 coding DNA: TGCGCCAGCAGTGGGGTCGGGGGCAATCAGCCCCAGCATTTT. This gives the protein CASSGVGGNQPQHF.

The CDR3 DNA is TGTGCCAGCAGCTTAGGGTTTCCGGGTTCGAACACTGAAGCTTTCTTT. Translation: CASSLGFPGSNTEAFF. The V gene is TRBV7-9, the J gene TRBJ1-1; D unresolved. Germline V lookup: CDR1 SEHNR, CDR2 FQNEAQ (reference sequence). The V and J ends lost 1 base and 1 base respectively, with 13 bases between them. This CDR3 comprises 16 residues.